The 12 T cell receptor beta chains below were found in one sample sequenced in a study of blood T cell repertoires in COVID-19. TCRdb keeps only in-frame clones here, not all; method: immunoSEQ multiplex PCR. The repertoire holds 50,000 to 75,000 clones, with over 70% as singletons. The sequencing sample was made of peripheral blood. The receptors stem from a woman aged 50 to 60 with active or convalescent COVID-19.

The chain recombines TRBV5-1 with TRBJ1-4; 9 bases are a match to TRBD1. CDR1 SGHRS and CDR2 YFSETQ come from the germline V gene. With 5 bases clipped from V and 7 bases from J, the junction kept 12 bases outside the gene matches. CDR3 length: 16 amino acids. DNA of the CDR3: TGCGCCAGCAGGTCCGGGACAGGGCTGGGGAGTGAAAAACTGTTTTTT. Amino acid sequence: CASRSGTGLGSEKLFF.

The V gene is TRBV19, the J gene TRBJ2-7; TRBD2 is a possible D gene (5 bases). Germline values: CDR1 LNHDA, CDR2 SQIVND (reference sequence). This CDR3 region has 14 residues. The V end lost 1 base, the J end lost 4 bases, and 11 bases lay between the germline ends. The CDR3 spells CASSIVDGGYEQYF. DNA of the CDR3: TGTGCCAGTAGTATAGTAGACGGAGGATACGAGCAGTACTTC.

The V call is TRBV18, the J call TRBJ2-3, with D maybe TRBD2 (5 bases). Per the germline V gene, CDR1 is KGHSH and CDR2 is LQKENI. The CDR3 contains 14 residues. V gave up 5 bases and J gave up 2 bases, with 11 bases separating them. The CDR3 protein is CASSTRQLTDTQYF. Here the CDR3 DNA reads TGTGCCAGCTCAACTAGACAACTCACAGATACGCAGTATTTT.

This chain uses TRBV6-5 with TRBJ1-4; possible D gene TRBD1, 5 bases. Germline lookup yields CDR1 MNHEY and CDR2 SVGAGI. CDR3 length equals 12 residues. The ends were cut back, 7 bases at V and 8 bases at J, with 11 bases in the middle. In nucleotides, the CDR3 is TGTGCCAGCACGCGGGGGTTCGAAAAACTGTTTTTT. This gives the protein CASTRGFEKLFF.

This clone occurred a few times. This rearrangement joins TRBV20-1 to TRBJ2-7; 8 positions match TRBD2. Germline V CDR1 and CDR2: DFQATT, SNEGSKA (reference sequence). This CDR3 is built from 15 residues. V lost 3 bases and J lost 6; bases outside the gene matches: 13. The DNA for the CDR3 is TGCAGTGCTAGTGGGTCAGGAGCGGGAGTTGGCGAGCAGTACTTC. Translating gives CSASGSGAGVGEQYF.

This chain connects TRBV6-5 to TRBJ2-7; perhaps TRBD2 as D (5 bases). V was trimmed by 3 bases and J by 1 base, leaving 13 bases between them. The CDR3 length is 15 residues. CDR1 is MNHEY and CDR2 is SVGAGI in the germline V gene. The CDR3 nucleotides read TGTGCCAGCAGTTATGGAGGTTTGGGTTCCTACGAGCAGTACTTC. It is translated as CASSYGGLGSYEQYF.

This clone occurred once. The rearrangement links TRBV5-1 to TRBJ1-3; D is undetermined. This CDR3 is 11 amino acids long. With 5 bases removed from V and 3 bases from J, the gap between germline ends came to 3 bases. Looked up from germline, CDR1 is SGHRS and CDR2 is YFSETQ. The CDR3 nucleotides read TGCGCCAGCAGTAATGGAAACACCATATATTTT. It encodes CASSNGNTIYF.

This chain connects TRBV19 to TRBJ1-5, with D possibly being TRBD1 (6 bases). Trimming removed 11 bases from V and 4 bases from J, with 18 bases in between. Germline CDR1 reads LNHDA; CDR2 reads SQIVND (reference sequence). This CDR3 has 14 residues. The CDR3 region is CASQVGTRNQPQHF. The CDR3 DNA sequence: TGTGCCTCCCAAGTCGGGACACGTAATCAGCCCCAGCATTTT.

V gene TRBV16 combines with J gene TRBJ1-2; D call uncertain. The CDR3 extends over 16 amino acids. CDR1 KGHSY and CDR2 FQNENV come from the germline V gene. Trimming shortened V by 1 base and J by 4 bases, and 16 bases separated the two germline ends. CDR3 region: CASSQYERRESYGYTF. DNA of the CDR3: TGTGCCAGCAGCCAATATGAACGGAGAGAAAGCTATGGCTACACCTTC.

This rearrangement joins TRBV19 to TRBJ2-2; 8 positions match TRBD1. Germline V gene data show CDR1 as LNHDA and CDR2 as SQIVND (reference sequence). After removal of 4 bases from V and 5 bases from J, the junction contained 6 bases not matched to a gene. The CDR3 consists of 15 residues. CDR3 sequence reads: CASSNGQGGTGELFF. CDR3 bases: TGTGCCAGTAGTAACGGACAGGGAGGAACCGGGGAGCTGTTTTTT.

This clone showed up just a few times. The chain uses TRBV5-4 and TRBJ1-2, with D possibly TRBD1 on 5 matching bases. The CDR3 loop spans 14 amino acids. Trimming took 4 bases from V and 2 from J, leaving 12 bases between them. From germline, CDR1 is SGHNT and CDR2 YYREEE (reference sequence). The CDR3 nucleotides are TGTGCCAGCAGCGACAGTAATCGGAACTATGGCTACACCTTC. Its protein is CASSDSNRNYGYTF.

The chain is built from TRBV5-6 and TRBJ1-6, with a possible D match to TRBD1 (5 bases). Germline V gives CDR1 SGHDT, CDR2 YYEEEE. The CDR3 extends over 14 amino acids. V was shortened by 4 bases and J by 9 bases, with 14 bases between the two germline ends. Here the CDR3 reads CASSLRVEGSPLHF. CDR3 DNA: TGTGCCAGCAGCCTCAGGGTGGAAGGTTCACCCCTCCACTTT.